The source of this T cell receptor (beta chain) is a study of OX40 agonist ivuxolimab in advanced cancers. About the research overall: Three patients got partial responses; one had hepatocellular carcinoma and two had cutaneous melanoma.

This CDR3 region has 16 residues. Study conclusions and caveats: With doses of 0.1 to 3.0 mg/kg, CD4+ and CD8+ blood T cells had undergone clonal expansion by week 6.

Note on this clone: Its target is unknown.

Data came from immunoSEQ multiplex PCR; TCRdb stores just in-frame clones and leaves some out. This table has approximately 80,000 clones, roughly 87% appearing once. At baseline, cycle 4 day 1, and cycle 7 day 1, blood was sampled. This clonotype was sampled from an adult with an advanced solid tumor such as melanoma, head and neck, liver or kidney cancer. The gene calls are TRBV21-1 and TRBJ1-1; the D segment call TRBD1 is taken from the table without a DNA check. TRBV21-1 is reported as a pseudogene. Source: CD4+ or CD8+ T cells sorted from blood, taken in a trial of the OX40 agonist ivuxolimab. The DNA of the CDR3 is TGTGCCAGCAGCAAAGAGGCAGGGGGCTGTGGCACTGAAGCTTTCTTT. Protein: CASSKEAGGCGTEAFF.